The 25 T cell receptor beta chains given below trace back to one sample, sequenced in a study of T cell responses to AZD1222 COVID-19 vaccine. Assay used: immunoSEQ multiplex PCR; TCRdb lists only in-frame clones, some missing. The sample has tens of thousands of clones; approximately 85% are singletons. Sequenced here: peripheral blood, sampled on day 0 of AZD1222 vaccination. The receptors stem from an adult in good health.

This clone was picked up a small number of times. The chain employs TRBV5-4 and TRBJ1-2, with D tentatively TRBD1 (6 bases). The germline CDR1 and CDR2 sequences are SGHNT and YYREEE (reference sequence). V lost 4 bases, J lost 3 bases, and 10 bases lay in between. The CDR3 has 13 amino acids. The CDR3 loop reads CASSGTFYYGYTF. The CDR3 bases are TGTGCCAGCAGCGGGACATTCTACTATGGCTACACCTTC.

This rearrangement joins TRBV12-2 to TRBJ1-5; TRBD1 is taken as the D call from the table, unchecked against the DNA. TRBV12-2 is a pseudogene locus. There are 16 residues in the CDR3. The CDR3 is CASRTHGGQRNQPQHF. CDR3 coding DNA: TGTGCAAGTCGCACCCACGGGGGACAGCGCAATCAGCCCCAGCATTTT.

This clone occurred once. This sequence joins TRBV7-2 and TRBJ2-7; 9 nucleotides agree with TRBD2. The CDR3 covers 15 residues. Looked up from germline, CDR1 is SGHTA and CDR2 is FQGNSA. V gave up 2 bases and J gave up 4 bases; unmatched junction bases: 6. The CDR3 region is CASSLQAGGWYEQYF. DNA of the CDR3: TGTGCCAGCAGCTTACAAGCGGGAGGCTGGTACGAGCAGTACTTC.

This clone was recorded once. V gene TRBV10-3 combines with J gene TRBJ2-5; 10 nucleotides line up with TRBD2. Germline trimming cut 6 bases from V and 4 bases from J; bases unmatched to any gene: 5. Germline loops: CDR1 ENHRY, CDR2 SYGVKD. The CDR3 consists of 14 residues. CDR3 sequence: CAIRAGGPGETQYF. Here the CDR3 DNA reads TGTGCCATCAGAGCGGGGGGGCCGGGAGAGACCCAGTACTTC.

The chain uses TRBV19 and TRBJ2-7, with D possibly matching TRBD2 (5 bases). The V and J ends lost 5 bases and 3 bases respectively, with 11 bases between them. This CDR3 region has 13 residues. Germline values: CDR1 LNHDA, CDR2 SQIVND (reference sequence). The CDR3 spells CASSALLDYEQYF. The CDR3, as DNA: TGTGCCAGTAGTGCCTTACTAGACTACGAGCAGTACTTC.

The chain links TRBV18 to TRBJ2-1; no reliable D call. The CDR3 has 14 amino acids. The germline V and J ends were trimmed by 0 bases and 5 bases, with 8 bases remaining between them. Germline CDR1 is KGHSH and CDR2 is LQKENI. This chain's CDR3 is CASSPPGTDNEQFF. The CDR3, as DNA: TGTGCCAGCTCACCACCGGGTACAGACAATGAGCAGTTCTTC.

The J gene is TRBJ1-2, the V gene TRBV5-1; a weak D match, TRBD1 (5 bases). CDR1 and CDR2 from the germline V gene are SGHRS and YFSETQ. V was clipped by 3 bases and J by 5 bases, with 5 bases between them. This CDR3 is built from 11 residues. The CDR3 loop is CASSWGYGYTF. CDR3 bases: TGCGCCAGCAGCTGGGGGTATGGCTACACCTTC.

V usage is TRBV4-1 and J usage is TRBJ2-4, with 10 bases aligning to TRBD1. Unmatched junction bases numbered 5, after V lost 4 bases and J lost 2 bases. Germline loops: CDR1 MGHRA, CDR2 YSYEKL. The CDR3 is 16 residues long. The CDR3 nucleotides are TGCGCCAGCAGCCTAACGACAGGGGGCACCAAAAACATTCAGTACTTC. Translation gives CASSLTTGGTKNIQYF.

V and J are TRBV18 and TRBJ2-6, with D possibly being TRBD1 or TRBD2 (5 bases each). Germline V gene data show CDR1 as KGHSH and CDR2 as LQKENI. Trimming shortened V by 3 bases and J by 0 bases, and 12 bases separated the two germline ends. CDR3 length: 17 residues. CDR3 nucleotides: TGTGCCAGCTCACCTACGGGACGGATCTCTGGGGCCAACGTCCTGACTTTC. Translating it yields CASSPTGRISGANVLTF.

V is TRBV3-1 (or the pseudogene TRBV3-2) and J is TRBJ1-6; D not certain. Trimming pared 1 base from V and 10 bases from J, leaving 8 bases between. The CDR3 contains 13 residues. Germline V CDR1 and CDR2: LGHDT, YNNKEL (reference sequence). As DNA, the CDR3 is TGTGCCAGCAGCCAAGTGGCGCGCTCACCCCTCCACTTT. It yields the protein CASSQVARSPLHF.

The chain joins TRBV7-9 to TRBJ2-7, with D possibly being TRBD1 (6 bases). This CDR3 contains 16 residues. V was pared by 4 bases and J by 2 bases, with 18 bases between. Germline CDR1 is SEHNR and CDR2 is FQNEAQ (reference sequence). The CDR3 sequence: CASSSPTQGFAYEQYF. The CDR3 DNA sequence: TGTGCCAGCAGCTCGCCTACACAGGGATTCGCCTACGAGCAGTACTTC.

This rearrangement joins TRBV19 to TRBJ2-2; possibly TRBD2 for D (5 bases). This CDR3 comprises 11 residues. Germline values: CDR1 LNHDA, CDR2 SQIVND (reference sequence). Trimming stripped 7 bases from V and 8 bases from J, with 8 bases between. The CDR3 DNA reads TGTGCCAGTATGGGGAGTGGGGAGCTGTTTTTT. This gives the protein CASMGSGELFF. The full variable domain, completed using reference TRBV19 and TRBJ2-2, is DGGITQSPKYLFRKEGQNVTLSCEQNLNHDAMYWYRQDPGQGLRLIYYSQIVNDFQKGDIAEGYSVSREKKESFPLTVTSAQKNPTAFYLCASMGSGELFFGEGSRLTVL.

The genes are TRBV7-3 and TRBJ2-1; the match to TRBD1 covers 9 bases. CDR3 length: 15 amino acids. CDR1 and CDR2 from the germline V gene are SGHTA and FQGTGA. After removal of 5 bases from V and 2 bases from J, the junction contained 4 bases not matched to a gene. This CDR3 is CASSPGQGPYNEQFF. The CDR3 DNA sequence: TGTGCCAGCAGCCCGGGACAGGGACCCTACAATGAGCAGTTCTTC.

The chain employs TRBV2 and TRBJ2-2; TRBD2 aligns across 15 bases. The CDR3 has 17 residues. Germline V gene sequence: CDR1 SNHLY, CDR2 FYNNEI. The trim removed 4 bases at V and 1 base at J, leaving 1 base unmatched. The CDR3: CASSGTSGRVNTGELFF. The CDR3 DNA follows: TGTGCCAGCAGTGGGACTAGCGGGAGGGTGAACACCGGGGAGCTGTTTTTT.

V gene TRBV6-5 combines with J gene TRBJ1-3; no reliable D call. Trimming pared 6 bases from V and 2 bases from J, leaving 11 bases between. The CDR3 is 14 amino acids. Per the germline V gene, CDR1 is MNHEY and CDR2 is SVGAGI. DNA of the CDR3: TGTGCCAGCAGCCGTGAAATTGCTGGAAACACCATATATTTT. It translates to CASSREIAGNTIYF.

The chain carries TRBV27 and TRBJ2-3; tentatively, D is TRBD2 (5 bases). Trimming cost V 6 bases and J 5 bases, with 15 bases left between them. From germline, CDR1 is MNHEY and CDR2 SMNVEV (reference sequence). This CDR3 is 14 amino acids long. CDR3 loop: CASSGLRSVDTQYF. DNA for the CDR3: TGTGCCAGCAGCGGACTGCGTTCAGTAGATACGCAGTATTTT.

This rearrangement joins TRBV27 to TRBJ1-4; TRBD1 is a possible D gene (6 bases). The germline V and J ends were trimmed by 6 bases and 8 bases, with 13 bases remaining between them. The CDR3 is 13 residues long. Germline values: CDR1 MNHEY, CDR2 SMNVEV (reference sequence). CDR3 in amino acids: CASRPQGWEKLFF. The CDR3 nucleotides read TGTGCCAGCAGACCCCAGGGGTGGGAAAAACTGTTTTTT.

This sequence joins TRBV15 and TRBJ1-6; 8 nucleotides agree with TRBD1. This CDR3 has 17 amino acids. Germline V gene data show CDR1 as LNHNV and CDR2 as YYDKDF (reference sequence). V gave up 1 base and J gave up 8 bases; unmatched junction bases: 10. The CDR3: CATSRVVGRGLDSPLHF. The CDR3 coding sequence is TGTGCCACCAGCAGAGTGGTCGGCAGGGGGCTTGATTCACCCCTCCACTTT. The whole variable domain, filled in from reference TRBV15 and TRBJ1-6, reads DAMVIQNPRYQVTQFGKPVTLSCSQTLNHNVMYWYQQKSSQAPKLLFHYYDKDFNNEADTPDNFQSRRPNTSFCFLDIRSPGLGDTAMYLCATSRVVGRGLDSPLHFGNGTRLTVT.

The CDR3 spells CASSVEGTGNQPQHF. The CDR3 coding sequence is TGTGCCAGCAGCGTAGAGGGGACAGGAAATCAGCCCCAGCATTTT. This chain uses TRBV9 with TRBJ1-5; TRBD1 aligns across 8 bases. The germline V gene has CDR1 SGDLS and CDR2 YYNGEE. The CDR3 is 15 amino acids. Trimming at V came to 0 bases and at J to 4 bases, leaving 3 bases not matched to a gene. The full variable domain, completed using reference TRBV9 and TRBJ1-5, is DSGVTQTPKHLITATGQRVTLRCSPRSGDLSVYWYQQSLDQGLQFLIQYYNGEERAKGNILERFSAQQFPDLHSELNLSSLELGDSALYFCASSVEGTGNQPQHFGDGTRLSIL.

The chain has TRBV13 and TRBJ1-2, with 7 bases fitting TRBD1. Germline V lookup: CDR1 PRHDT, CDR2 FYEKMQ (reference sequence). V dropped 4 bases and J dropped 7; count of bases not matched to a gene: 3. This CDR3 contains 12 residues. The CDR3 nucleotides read TGTGCCAGCAGCTCGACAGGGTTTGGCTACACCTTC. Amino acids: CASSSTGFGYTF.

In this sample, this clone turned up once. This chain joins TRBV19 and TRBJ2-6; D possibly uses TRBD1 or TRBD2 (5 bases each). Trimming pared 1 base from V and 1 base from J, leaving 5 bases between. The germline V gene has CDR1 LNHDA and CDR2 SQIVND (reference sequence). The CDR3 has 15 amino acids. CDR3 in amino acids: CASSIGGSGANVLTF. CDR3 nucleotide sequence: TGTGCCAGTAGTATAGGGGGGTCTGGGGCCAACGTCCTGACTTTC.

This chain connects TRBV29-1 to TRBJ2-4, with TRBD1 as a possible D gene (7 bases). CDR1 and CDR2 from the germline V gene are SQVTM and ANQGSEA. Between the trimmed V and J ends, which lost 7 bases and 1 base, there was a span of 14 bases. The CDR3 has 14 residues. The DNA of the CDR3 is TGCAGCGCTGCAGGGGGGACGGCCAAAAACATTCAGTACTTC. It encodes CSAAGGTAKNIQYF.

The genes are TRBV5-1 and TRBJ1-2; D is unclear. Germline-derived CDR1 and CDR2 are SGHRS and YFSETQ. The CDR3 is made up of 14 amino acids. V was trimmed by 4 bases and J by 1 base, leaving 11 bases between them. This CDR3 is CASSEGAVNYGYTF. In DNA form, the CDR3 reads TGCGCCAGCAGCGAGGGAGCGGTTAACTATGGCTACACCTTC.

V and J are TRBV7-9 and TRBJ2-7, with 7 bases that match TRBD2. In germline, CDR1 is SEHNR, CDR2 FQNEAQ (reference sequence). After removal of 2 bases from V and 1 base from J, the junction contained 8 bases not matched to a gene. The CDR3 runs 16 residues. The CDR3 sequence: CASSLIPGTNSYEQYF. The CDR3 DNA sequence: TGTGCCAGCAGCTTAATACCCGGGACTAATTCCTACGAGCAGTACTTC.

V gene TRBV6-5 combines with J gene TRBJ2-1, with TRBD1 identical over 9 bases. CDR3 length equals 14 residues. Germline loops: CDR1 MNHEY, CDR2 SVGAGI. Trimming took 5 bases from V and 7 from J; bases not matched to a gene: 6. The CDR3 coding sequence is TGTGCCAGCAGTCCGGGGACAGGGAAGAATGAGCAGTTCTTC. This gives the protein CASSPGTGKNEQFF.